The clone carrying this T cell receptor beta chain was observed a few times. Its cognate antigen is unknown. Each CDR3 protein gets one entry after TCRdb re-called the 5' RACE reads with MiXCR. Of 250,000 to 400,000 distinct CDR3 sequences listed, more than 13% are singletons. These data come from a study of T-cell memory formation after mild COVID-19. For the study at large: The two donors had largely donor-specific TCR clusters.

Regarding the study as a whole: The appearance of some responding clones in pre-infection memory suggested that cross-reactive memory joined.

The V end lost 6 bases, the J end lost 4 bases, and 15 bases lay between the germline ends. The germline CDR1 and CDR2 sequences are SEHNR and FQNEAQ (reference sequence). The CDR3 runs to 14 residues. The receptor was isolated from a man in his late teens or twenties who had mild COVID-19 (a few samples of this study predate the infection). Cell type and time point are not known. The chain employs TRBV7-9 and TRBJ1-1; D is ambiguous. The sample comprised PBMCs or a T cell subset sorted from them (not recorded which). CDR3 DNA: TGTGCCAGCAGGGAGGTAACAGTCGGCACTGAAGCTTTCTTT. It translates to CASREVTVGTEAFF.